The entry below gives a single T cell receptor beta chain sequence along with its context. This clonotype has a handful of counts. Its specific antigen is unknown. No base quality information exists; no much larger clone differs at one position. This specimen belongs to a study of Graves' ophthalmopathy and Graves' hyperthyroidism (dated by TCRdb to 2016 to 2019). In the study overall: Peripheral blood was collected at initial diagnosis, prior to any treatment. The study used TCR beta repertoire signatures to distinguish Graves' ophthalmopathy from Graves' hyperthyroidism and to predict progression to ophthalmopathy. In total, 135 blood samples were TCR-sequenced: approximately 42 ophthalmopathy, around 75 hyperthyroidism and approximately 17 hyperthyroidism-to-ophthalmopathy patients. To explore V-J signatures that separate ophthalmopathy from hyperthyroidism, a discovery set of about 98 patients was enrolled, consisting of about 45 with ophthalmopathy and around 57 with stable hyperthyroidism. For independent validation, a separate cohort was made up of approximately 18 hyperthyroidism patients plus 17 patients who later progressed from hyperthyroidism to ophthalmopathy. T-cell repertoires of thyroid tissue and blood were compared in 5 or 6 hyperthyroidism patients. Once sampling was done, hyperthyroidism patients were given methimazole at a starting dose of 30 mg daily, while ophthalmopathy patients were given high-dose intravenous methylprednisolone. For training and testing, the approximately 97 patients in the discovery cohort were randomly divided in a 7:3 ratio.

For repertoire sequencing, TCR beta CDR3 regions were amplified from RNA transcripts. The first round of RT-PCR was done with HTBI primers and the Qiagen OneStep RT-PCR kit, and was followed by a second round of multiplex PCR, then size selection and purification. Sequencing of the libraries was carried out on an Illumina HiSeq2000 in paired-end mode with 100 bp reads. Processing in the source paper ran as follows. SOAPnuke was used for read processing, and reads with adapters, uncalled bases, a mean Phred below 15, or no exact constant-primer or identifier match were discarded. High-quality paired reads were merged with COPE v1.2.5. Each unique nucleotide sequence was defined as a clonotype, and clonotypes were aligned to IMGT TRB V, D and J references with MiTCR v1.1. Only V-J combinations with frequency above 0.0001 were analysed, covering around 99% of repertoires. A TCR clonal expansion and chaos score per V-J combination was defined as the ratio of F50 clonal expansion to chaos observed in the TCRdist matrix. Welch's t-statistics and random forest were used to reduce the features to 13 V-J combinations, which were then used as input to a naive Bayes classifier. The similarity between thyroid and blood repertoires was quantified using the Morisita-Horn index. TCRdb took the public reads, trimmed them with fastp at Q25, ran MiXCR for clone calling and kept in-frame beta chains. Entries that share a CDR3 protein sequence are merged under the most common genes and DNA. These V and J calls rely on TCRdb rather than the paper's analysis. Within this sample are a few hundred thousand distinct CDR3 sequences, with 15% to 17% of them counted one time only. The ten largest account for 5.5% to 8% of the sample.

On the study overall, not on this receptor specifically: Most expanded thyroid clonotypes with a frequency above 0.001 also appeared in blood, which suggests that blood repertoires may reflect the immune response in the thyroid. Sample size was not predetermined statistically, and investigators were not blinded to group allocation. In validation, the model predicted ophthalmopathy progression with about 71% sensitivity and roughly 72% specificity; more than ten predicted patients were CT-confirmed with GO in a median of approximately six months. In cross-validation, the 13-signature model distinguished ophthalmopathy from stable hyperthyroidism with 87.88% sensitivity and roughly 81% specificity, while in the test set the corresponding values were about 80% and 75%.

Germline trimming amounts to 1 base on V and 6 bases on J, with 6 as the count of junction bases outside the gene matches. Taken from cysteine to phenylalanine, the CDR3 has 13 residues. The DNA shown is the 39-base CDR3, in frame from base 1. CDR1 and CDR2, looked up from the germline V gene, are SQVTM and ANQGSEA. Hyperthyroidism was defined as stable when no progression to ophthalmopathy occurred within 18 months of follow-up. The hyperthyroidism patients were 18 to 65 years old and newly diagnosed, with a disease duration of less than 2 months. Anyone with other autoimmune diseases, uncontrolled infections, pregnancy or lactation was excluded from the study. Diagnosis was based on clinical symptoms, serum thyroxine, TRAb, thyroid ultrasound and orbital computed tomography. PBMCs were isolated from 8 to 10 ml of fresh peripheral blood by Ficoll-Paque density gradient centrifugation. Trizol reagent was used to extract the total RNA, and its quality was then checked on an Agilent 2100 Bioanalyzer.

The sample taken for sequencing was peripheral blood. The V gene is TRBV29-1 and the J gene is TRBJ2-7; 7 central bases correspond to TRBD2. The sequence was obtained from a young woman with stable Graves' hyperthyroidism. Donor details come from another sample of the same person, matched by shared clones. The sequenced DNA: TGCAGCGTTGAAGTCCTCTCGGGGGGCGAGCAGTACTTC. Its protein is CSVEVLSGGEQYF.